The rows below give T cell receptor beta chains drawn from one sample of a study of cytomegalovirus exposure and HLA in healthy donors. Sequencing used immunoSEQ multiplex PCR; TCRdb keeps in-frame clones, though not all of them. The sample yields 100,000 to 150,000 clones, 70% to 85% seen once. The sample comprised PBMCs. Every receptor here comes from a boy between 2 and 10 years old in good health and CMV-seronegative. Each CDR3 is given without its conserved first and last residue. D genes are given only for firm matches. Clone size is not always given. Where it is, it says once, few, many or a class for expanded clones.

clone_size j_call d_call v_call cdr3_aa
NA TRBJ2-2 TRBD1 TRBV7-9 ASSRGQGHTGELF
NA TRBJ2-3 NA TRBV19 ASRPVGVDTQY
NA TRBJ1-1 NA TRBV9 ASSPLRNTEAF
NA TRBJ2-2 NA TRBV7-6 ASSPQTGELF
NA TRBJ1-4 NA TRBV4-1 ASSREGGSEKLF
NA TRBJ1-2 NA TRBV18 ASSQGEYGYT
NA TRBJ2-2 NA TRBV28 ASSLGVGGAITGELF
once TRBJ1-1 NA TRBV6-4 ASSDSQGPYTEAF
NA TRBJ2-1 TRBD2 TRBV11-2 ASSLGRPSSGRATF
NA TRBJ1-4 NA TRBV7-2 ASKRGGSNEKLF
once TRBJ2-5 TRBD1 TRBV7-8 ASSLSDRGGFRETQY
NA TRBJ2-7 NA TRBV19 ASSMIDRSYEQY
NA TRBJ1-5 NA TRBV23-1 ASPGVNQPQH
NA TRBJ2-5 TRBD2 TRBV6-5 ASSSGGESPQY
NA TRBJ2-3 TRBD2 TRBV19 ASATSGAADTQY
NA TRBJ1-5 NA TRBV5-6 ASSLGGDLGQPQH
NA TRBJ1-2 NA TRBV19 ASTPGQPVDYGYT
NA TRBJ2-5 NA TRBV19 ASSPPGDLLVQY
few TRBJ2-1 NA TRBV7-7 ASSLAIRDEQF
NA TRBJ2-1 TRBD2 TRBV7-6 ASSPWTSGGNEQF
few TRBJ2-1 NA TRBV20-1 SAITRNEQF
NA TRBJ1-2 NA TRBV29-1 SVDDSNYGYT
once TRBJ2-1 TRBD2 TRBV9 ASSVLAGPSDEQF
NA TRBJ2-3 TRBD2 TRBV29-1 SVPGLAEPLTDTQY
NA TRBJ1-1 NA TRBV5-1 ASSSALGGRGTEAF
NA TRBJ1-2 TRBD1 TRBV18 ASTDRKRPPFAGYT
NA TRBJ1-1 TRBD1 TRBV7-9 SSREGQGTEAF
NA TRBJ1-4 TRBD1 TRBV2 ASLPDRAEKLF
NA TRBJ1-2 NA TRBV30 AWSPGQSYGYT
NA TRBJ2-1 NA TRBV6-4 ASSGETGHNEQF
NA TRBJ1-1 TRBD1 TRBV5-1 ASSLEGQGITEAF
NA TRBJ1-1 NA TRBV7-2 ATHRLTWEAF
NA NA TRBD2 TRBV6-1 ASSEHLGGVNEQY
few TRBJ2-3 TRBD2 TRBV18 ASSPTEGLKWGQLFTDTQY
NA TRBJ2-1 NA TRBV28 ASSLRGGDEQF
NA TRBJ1-4 NA TRBV7-9 ASSSGRDVSNEKLF
few TRBJ2-7 NA TRBV15 ATSIRGDTGEQY
NA TRBJ1-2 NA TRBV5-6 ASSRGYGYT
NA TRBJ2-1 TRBD1 TRBV6-1 ASSEATGTVKWAQF
NA TRBJ1-2 TRBD1 TRBV28 ASTIEGAGYGYT
NA TRBJ1-3 TRBD1 TRBV9 ASSVVGQGAGNTIY